Sequencing of this T cell receptor (beta chain) was carried out in a study of CD8 T cells in ankylosing spondylitis. The study, taken as a whole, reports: Earlier reports found some motif variants in synovial fluid and blood in reactive arthritis. There was reportedly significant enrichment of clones that were disease-linked in matched ankylosing spondylitis synovial fluid. Several highly homologous variants made up a TCR beta motif, and this motif appeared characteristic of ankylosing spondylitis blood.

This clonotype was counted ten times or more. The antigen remains undetermined. The CDR3 length is 16 residues. V was pared by 5 bases and J by 2 bases, with 17 bases between. The germline CDR1 and CDR2 sequences are SEHNR and FQNEAQ (reference sequence). In making TCR beta libraries, quantitative 5'-RACE with molecular barcodes was used. TCRdb called the 5' RACE reads again in MiXCR, with one record for every CDR3 protein. The table includes some 220,000 distinct CDR3 sequences, more than 5.5% detected once. This TCR came from a male donor with ankylosing spondylitis. The J gene is TRBJ2-3, the V gene TRBV7-9; the D gene is possibly TRBD1 (6 bases). Sequencing input: blood, either unsorted or a sorted T cell fraction (not recorded which). Here the CDR3 DNA reads TGTGCCAGCAGCCCCAAACAGGGAAGGGACACAGATACGCAGTATTTT. This codes for CASSPKQGRDTDTQYF.